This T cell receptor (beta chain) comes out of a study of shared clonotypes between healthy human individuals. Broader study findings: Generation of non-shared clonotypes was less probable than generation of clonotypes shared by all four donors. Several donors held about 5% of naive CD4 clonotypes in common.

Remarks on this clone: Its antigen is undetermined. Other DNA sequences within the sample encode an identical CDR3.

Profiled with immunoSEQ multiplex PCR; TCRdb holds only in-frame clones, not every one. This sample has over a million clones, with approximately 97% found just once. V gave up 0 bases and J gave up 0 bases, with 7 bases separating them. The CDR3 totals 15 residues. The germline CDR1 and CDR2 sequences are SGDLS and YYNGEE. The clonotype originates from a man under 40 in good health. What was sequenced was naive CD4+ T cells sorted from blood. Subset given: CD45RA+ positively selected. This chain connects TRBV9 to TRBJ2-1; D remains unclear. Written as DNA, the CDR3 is TGTGCCAGCAGCGTAGATAGAAGCTCCTACAATGAGCAGTTCTTC. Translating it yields CASSVDRSSYNEQFF.